This entry features one T cell receptor beta chain sequence. This clone turned up a few times. There is no known antigen for this receptor. Base quality data are lacking; no much larger clone is found one base away. The germline V gene (reference sequence) specifies LNHDA as CDR1 and SQIVND as CDR2. Trimming takes 7 bases off V and 5 bases off J; junction bases not matched to a gene: 4. Its CDR3 holds 12 amino acids, cysteine through phenylalanine. Just CDR3 DNA is preserved here, 36 bases in frame from base 1. The data are from a study of technical replicates of blood from several donors (TCRdb year 2017). To prepare the library, the immunoSEQ multiplex PCR assay was applied. Here the immuneACCESS table is served through TCRdb, limited to in-frame sequences with V and J called. Missing clones are a known gap in these copies; in checked studies unresolved V genes cover under half, and the rest lacks a known reason. The sample has approximately 79,000 clones on record, 92% of them singletons. The ten biggest clones cover around 0.37% of the sample.

The rearranged chain carries TRBV19 and TRBJ1-1; a stretch of 7 junction bases matches TRBD1. This clonotype was sampled from a human donor in good health. Sequencing was carried out using T cells isolated from PBMCs. The CDR3 in this case is CASKEGATEAFF. The DNA reads TGTGCCAGTAAGGAGGGGGCAACTGAAGCTTTCTTT.